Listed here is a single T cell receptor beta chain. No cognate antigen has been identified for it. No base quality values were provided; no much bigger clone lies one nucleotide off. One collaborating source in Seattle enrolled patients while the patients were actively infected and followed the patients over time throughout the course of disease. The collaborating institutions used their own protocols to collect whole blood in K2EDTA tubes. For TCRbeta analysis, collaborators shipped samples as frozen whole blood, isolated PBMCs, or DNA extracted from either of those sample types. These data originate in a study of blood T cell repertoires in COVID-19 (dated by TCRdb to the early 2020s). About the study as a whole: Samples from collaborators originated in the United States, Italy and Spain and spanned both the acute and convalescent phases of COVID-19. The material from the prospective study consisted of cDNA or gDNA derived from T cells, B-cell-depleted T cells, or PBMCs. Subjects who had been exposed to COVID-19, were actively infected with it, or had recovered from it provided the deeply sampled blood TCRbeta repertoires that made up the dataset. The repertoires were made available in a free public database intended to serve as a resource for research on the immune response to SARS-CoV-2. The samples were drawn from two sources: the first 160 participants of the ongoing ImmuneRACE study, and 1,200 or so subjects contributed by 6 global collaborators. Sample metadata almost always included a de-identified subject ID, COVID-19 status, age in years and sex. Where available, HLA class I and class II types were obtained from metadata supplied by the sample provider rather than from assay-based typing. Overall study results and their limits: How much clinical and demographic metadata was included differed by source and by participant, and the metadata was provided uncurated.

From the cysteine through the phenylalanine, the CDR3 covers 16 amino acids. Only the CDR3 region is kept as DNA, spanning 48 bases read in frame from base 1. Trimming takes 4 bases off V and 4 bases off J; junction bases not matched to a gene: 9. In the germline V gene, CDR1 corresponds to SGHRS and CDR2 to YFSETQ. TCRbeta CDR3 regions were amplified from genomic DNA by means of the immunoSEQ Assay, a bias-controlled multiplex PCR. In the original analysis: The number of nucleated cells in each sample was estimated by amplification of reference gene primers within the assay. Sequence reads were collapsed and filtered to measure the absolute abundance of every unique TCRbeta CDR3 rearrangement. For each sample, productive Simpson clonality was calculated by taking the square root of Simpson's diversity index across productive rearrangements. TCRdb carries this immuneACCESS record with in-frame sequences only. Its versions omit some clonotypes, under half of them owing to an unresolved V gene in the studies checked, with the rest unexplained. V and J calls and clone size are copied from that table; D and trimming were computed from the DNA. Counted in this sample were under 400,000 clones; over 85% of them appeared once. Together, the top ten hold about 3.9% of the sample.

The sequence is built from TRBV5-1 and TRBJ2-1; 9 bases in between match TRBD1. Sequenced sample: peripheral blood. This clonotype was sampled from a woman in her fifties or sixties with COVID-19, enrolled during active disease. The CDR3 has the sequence CASSLGDRAKYNEQFF. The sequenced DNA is TGCGCCAGCAGCCTCGGGGACAGGGCAAAATACAATGAGCAGTTCTTC.